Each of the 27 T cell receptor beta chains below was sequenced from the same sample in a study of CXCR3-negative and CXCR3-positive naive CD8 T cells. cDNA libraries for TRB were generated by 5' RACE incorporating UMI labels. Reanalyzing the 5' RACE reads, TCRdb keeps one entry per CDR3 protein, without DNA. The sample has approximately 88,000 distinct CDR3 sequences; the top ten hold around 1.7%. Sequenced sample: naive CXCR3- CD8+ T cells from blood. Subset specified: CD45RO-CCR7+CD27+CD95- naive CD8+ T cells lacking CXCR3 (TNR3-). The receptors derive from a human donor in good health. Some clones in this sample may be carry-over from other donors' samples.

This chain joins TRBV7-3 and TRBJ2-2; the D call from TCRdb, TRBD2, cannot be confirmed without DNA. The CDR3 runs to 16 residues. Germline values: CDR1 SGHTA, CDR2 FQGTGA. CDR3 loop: CASSLNGGRSPGELFF.

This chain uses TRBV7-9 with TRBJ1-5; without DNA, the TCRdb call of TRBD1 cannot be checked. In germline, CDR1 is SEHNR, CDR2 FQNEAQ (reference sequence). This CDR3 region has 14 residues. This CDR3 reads CASSGQGGNQPQHF.

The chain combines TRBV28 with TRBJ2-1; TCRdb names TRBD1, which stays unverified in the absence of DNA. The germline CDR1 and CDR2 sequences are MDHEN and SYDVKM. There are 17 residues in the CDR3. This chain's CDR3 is CASSFRDRSAGSPEQFF.

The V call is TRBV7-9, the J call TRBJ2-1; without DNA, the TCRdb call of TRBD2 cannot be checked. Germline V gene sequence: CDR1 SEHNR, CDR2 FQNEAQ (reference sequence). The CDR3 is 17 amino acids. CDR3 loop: CASSSPPLADPYNEQFF.

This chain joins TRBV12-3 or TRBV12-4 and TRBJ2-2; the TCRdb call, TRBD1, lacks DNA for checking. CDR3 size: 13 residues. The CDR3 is CAMTTGNTGELFF.

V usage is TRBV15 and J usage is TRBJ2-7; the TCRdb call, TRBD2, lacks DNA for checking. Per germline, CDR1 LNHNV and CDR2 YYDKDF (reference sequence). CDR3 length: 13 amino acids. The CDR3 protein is CATSVSGTYEQYF.

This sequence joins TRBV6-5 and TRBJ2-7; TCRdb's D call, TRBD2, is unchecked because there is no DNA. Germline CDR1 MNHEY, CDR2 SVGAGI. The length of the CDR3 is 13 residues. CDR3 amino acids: CASSYGLADEQYF.

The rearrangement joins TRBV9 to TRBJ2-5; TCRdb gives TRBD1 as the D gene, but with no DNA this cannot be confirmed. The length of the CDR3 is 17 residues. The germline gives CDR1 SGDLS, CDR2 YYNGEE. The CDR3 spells CASSSTWGTAIQETQYF. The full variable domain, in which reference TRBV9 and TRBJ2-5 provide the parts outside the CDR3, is DSGVTQTPKHLITATGQRVTLRCSPRSGDLSVYWYQQSLDQGLQFLIQYYNGEERAKGNILERFSAQQFPDLHSELNLSSLELGDSALYFCASSSTWGTAIQETQYFGPGTRLLVL.

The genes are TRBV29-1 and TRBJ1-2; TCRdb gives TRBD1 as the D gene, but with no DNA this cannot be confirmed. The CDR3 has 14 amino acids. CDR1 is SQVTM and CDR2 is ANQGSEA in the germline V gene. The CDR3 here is CSVRTGYIDYGYTF.

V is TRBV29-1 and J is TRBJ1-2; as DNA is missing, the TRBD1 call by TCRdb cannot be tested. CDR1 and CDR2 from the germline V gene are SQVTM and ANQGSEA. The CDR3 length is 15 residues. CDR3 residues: CSVETYKDRGLGYTF.

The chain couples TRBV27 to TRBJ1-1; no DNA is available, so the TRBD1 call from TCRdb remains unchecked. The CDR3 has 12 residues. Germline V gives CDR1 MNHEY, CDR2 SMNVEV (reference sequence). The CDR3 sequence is CASRTGITEAFF.

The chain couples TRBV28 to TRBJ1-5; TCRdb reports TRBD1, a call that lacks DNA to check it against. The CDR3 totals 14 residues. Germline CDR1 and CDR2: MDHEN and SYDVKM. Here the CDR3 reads CASSLGQGVQPQHF.

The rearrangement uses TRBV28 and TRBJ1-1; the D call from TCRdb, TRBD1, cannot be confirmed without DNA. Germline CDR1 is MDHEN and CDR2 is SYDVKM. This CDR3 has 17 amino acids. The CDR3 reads CASSFPRSPQAGTEAFF.

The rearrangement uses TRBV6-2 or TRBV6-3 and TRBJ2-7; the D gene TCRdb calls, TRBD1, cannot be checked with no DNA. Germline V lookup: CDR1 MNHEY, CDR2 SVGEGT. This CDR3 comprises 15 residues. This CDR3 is CASRSPRTDPYEQYF.

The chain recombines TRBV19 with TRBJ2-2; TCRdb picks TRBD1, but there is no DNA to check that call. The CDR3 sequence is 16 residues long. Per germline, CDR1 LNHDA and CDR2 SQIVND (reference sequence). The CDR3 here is CASSATQGRNTGELFF.

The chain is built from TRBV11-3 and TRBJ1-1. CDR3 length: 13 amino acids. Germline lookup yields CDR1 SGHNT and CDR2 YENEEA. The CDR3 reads CASSLATAAEAFF.

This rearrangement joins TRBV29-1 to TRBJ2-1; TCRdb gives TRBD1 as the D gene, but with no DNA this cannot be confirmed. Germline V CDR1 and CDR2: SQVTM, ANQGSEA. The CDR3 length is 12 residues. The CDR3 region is CSVPGRRNEQFF.

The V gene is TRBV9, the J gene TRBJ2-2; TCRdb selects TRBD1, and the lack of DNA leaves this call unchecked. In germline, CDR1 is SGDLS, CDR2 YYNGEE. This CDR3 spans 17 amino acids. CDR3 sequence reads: CASSVEEWRMSPGELFF.

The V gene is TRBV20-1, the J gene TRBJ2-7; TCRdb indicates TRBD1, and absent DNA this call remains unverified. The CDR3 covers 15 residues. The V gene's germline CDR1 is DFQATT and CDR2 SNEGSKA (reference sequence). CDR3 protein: CSAREVGVSSYEQYF.

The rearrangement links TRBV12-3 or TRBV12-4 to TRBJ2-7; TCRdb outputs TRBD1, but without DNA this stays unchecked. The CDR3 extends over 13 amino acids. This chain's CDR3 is CASSKGVSYEQYF.

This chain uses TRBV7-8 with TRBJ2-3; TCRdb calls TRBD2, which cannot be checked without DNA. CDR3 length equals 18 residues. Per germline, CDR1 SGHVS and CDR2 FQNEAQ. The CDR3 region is CASSPSRLAGAFADTQYF.

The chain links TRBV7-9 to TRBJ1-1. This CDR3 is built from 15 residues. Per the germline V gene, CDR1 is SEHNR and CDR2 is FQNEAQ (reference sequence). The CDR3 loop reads CASSLMEGTNTEAFF.

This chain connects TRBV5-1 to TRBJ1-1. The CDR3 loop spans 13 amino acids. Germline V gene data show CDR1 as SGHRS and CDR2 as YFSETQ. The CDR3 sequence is CASSLVAVSQAFF.

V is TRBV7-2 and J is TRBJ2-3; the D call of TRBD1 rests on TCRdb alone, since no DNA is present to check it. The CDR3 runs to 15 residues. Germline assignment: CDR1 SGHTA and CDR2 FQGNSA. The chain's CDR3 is CASSYSGGLTDTQYF.

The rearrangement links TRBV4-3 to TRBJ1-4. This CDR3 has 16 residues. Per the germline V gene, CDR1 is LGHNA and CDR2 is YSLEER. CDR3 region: CASSQAPRGVGEKLFF.

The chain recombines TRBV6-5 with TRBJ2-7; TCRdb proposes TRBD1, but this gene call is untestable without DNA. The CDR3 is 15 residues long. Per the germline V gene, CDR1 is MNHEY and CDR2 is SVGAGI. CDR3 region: CASSYPGTYSYEQYF.

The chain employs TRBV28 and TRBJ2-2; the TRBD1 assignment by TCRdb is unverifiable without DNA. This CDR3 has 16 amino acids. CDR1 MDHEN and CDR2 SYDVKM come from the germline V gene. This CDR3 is CASSPRGTGLIGELFF.